These 13 T cell receptor beta chains were sequenced from one sample in a study of CD8+ T cells in alopecia areata. In each case, RNA was isolated and then reverse transcribed into cDNA as the sequencing template. Data came from immunoSEQ multiplex PCR; TCRdb stores just in-frame clones and leaves some out. The sample consists of roughly 150,000 clones, more than 40% of them appearing once. Specimen: CD4+ T cells sorted from blood. The receptors were gathered from a human donor with alopecia areata.

The J gene is TRBJ2-1, the V gene TRBV28; D unclear. Germline V gives CDR1 MDHEN, CDR2 SYDVKM. The CDR3 sequence is 15 residues long. The germline V and J ends were trimmed by 3 bases and 0 bases, with 9 bases remaining between them. The CDR3: CASSFRQSSYNEQFF. The CDR3 bases are TGTGCCAGCAGTTTCAGGCAGAGCTCCTACAATGAGCAGTTCTTC.

This clone was seen a few times. V usage is TRBV7-9 and J usage is TRBJ2-1, with D perhaps TRBD2 (6 bases). The V and J ends lost 5 bases and 4 bases respectively, with 15 bases between them. From germline, CDR1 is SEHNR and CDR2 FQNEAQ (reference sequence). The CDR3 loop spans 15 amino acids. The CDR3 loop is CASSPRGIQYNEQFF. CDR3 DNA: TGTGCCAGCAGCCCTCGGGGGATTCAATACAATGAGCAGTTCTTC.

V gene TRBV29-1 combines with J gene TRBJ1-1; perhaps TRBD1 as D (6 bases). The CDR3 runs to 15 residues. Per germline, CDR1 SQVTM and CDR2 ANQGSEA. Trimming pared 4 bases from V and 1 base from J, leaving 16 bases between. This CDR3 is CSVGFRGRGNTEAFF. Written as DNA, the CDR3 is TGCAGCGTTGGTTTCCGGGGCAGGGGGAACACTGAAGCTTTCTTT.

The count of this clone is one. The rearrangement links TRBV6-5 to TRBJ2-3, with TRBD2 as a possible D gene (6 bases). V was trimmed by 7 bases and J by 0 bases, leaving 11 bases between them. Germline V gene lookup returns CDR1 MNHEY and CDR2 SVGAGI. This CDR3 spans 14 amino acids. The chain's CDR3 is CASKLGTSTDTQYF. In nucleotides, the CDR3 is TGTGCCAGCAAGCTCGGGACTAGCACAGATACGCAGTATTTT.

This clone was detected a few times. The genes are TRBV29-1 and TRBJ2-7; perhaps TRBD1 as D (5 bases). The CDR3 runs 15 residues. V lost 6 bases to trimming and J lost 2 bases, with 20 bases between them. CDR1 and CDR2 (germline): SQVTM, ANQGSEA. The CDR3 nucleotides read TGCAGCGTCATATCAGGAACGAAGGGGCCCTACGAGCAGTACTTC. It specifies CSVISGTKGPYEQYF.

J is TRBJ2-6 and V is TRBV27, with D possibly TRBD2 on 5 matching bases. The CDR3 has 17 amino acids. Germline CDR1 reads MNHEY; CDR2 reads SMNVEV (reference sequence). Trimming left V 5 bases short and J 4 bases short, with 18 bases between. DNA of the CDR3: TGTGCCAGCAGTGCACCGGCTCGGGGTCCCGGGGCCAACGTCCTGACTTTC. Protein sequence: CASSAPARGPGANVLTF. Combining the CDR3 with reference TRBV27 and TRBJ2-6 gives the whole variable domain EAQVTQNPRYLITVTGKKLTVTCSQNMNHEYMSWYRQDPGLGLRQIYYSMNVEVTDKGDVPEGYKVSRKEKRNFPLILESPSPNQTSLYFCASSAPARGPGANVLTFGAGSRLTVL.

The chain joins TRBV29-1 to TRBJ2-2; 8 bases match TRBD1. The CDR3 has 14 residues. V gave up 5 bases and J gave up 7 bases; unmatched junction bases: 9. CDR1 is SQVTM and CDR2 is ANQGSEA in the germline V gene. The CDR3 loop is CSVLDRAKSGELFF. In DNA form, the CDR3 reads TGCAGCGTTCTGGACAGGGCCAAGAGCGGGGAGCTGTTTTTT.

This chain connects TRBV5-1 to TRBJ1-3, with TRBD1 as a possible D gene (5 bases). The CDR3 spans 15 residues. The germline V and J ends were trimmed by 0 bases and 4 bases, with 11 bases remaining between them. Looked up from germline, CDR1 is SGHRS and CDR2 is YFSETQ. CDR3: CASSLVGTGGNTIYF. Written as DNA, the CDR3 is TGCGCCAGCAGCTTGGTGGGGACTGGAGGAAACACCATATATTTT.

This clone showed up just a few times. V is TRBV29-1 and J is TRBJ2-6, with D perhaps matching TRBD1 (5 bases). V lost 3 bases and J 2 bases, leaving 14 bases between the germline ends. CDR3 size: 16 residues. Germline V lookup: CDR1 SQVTM, CDR2 ANQGSEA. CDR3 in DNA: TGCAGCGTTGACCTTGAAGGGGCGCCTGGGGCCAACGTCCTGACTTTC. Residues: CSVDLEGAPGANVLTF.

The rearrangement joins TRBV5-6 to TRBJ1-1; TRBD1 agrees at 8 bases. CDR1 and CDR2 (germline): SGHDT, YYEEEE. Germline trimming cut 4 bases from V and 5 bases from J; bases unmatched to any gene: 7. This CDR3 has 14 amino acids. CDR3 amino acids: CASSIQGGYTEAFF. The CDR3 DNA is TGTGCCAGCAGCATACAGGGGGGTTATACTGAAGCTTTCTTT.

The J gene is TRBJ1-2, the V gene TRBV28; D uncertain. The length of the CDR3 is 15 residues. Germline V lookup: CDR1 MDHEN, CDR2 SYDVKM. V was pared by 10 bases and J by 4 bases, with 22 bases between. This CDR3 reads CATLAQPNSPYGYTF. CDR3 in DNA: TGTGCCACTCTGGCGCAGCCTAATTCCCCCTATGGCTACACCTTC.

This clone appeared a few times. The genes are TRBV29-1 and TRBJ2-5, with D possibly being TRBD2 (5 bases). Trimming pared 6 bases from V and 3 bases from J, leaving 14 bases between. CDR1 and CDR2 (germline): SQVTM, ANQGSEA. This CDR3 contains 13 residues. For the CDR3, the DNA is TGCAGCGTAGTAAGCGGTTTTAAAGAGACCCAGTACTTC. Translating it yields CSVVSGFKETQYF.

Only one count was recorded for this clone. V is TRBV28 and J is TRBJ2-7, with D possibly being TRBD1 (6 bases). Between the trimmed V and J ends, which lost 6 bases and 6 bases, there was a span of 12 bases. Germline CDR1 reads MDHEN; CDR2 reads SYDVKM. CDR3 length: 12 residues. The CDR3 DNA reads as TGTGCCAGCAGGGAACAGGGTCGCGAGCAGTACTTC. Residues: CASREQGREQYF.